Each of the 20 T cell receptor beta chains below was sequenced from the same sample in a study of blood T cell repertoires in COVID-19. The table came from immunoSEQ multiplex PCR; TCRdb's copy has only in-frame clones and leaves some out. The sample contains 100,000 to 150,000 clones, about 92% of which appear only once. The sample was peripheral blood. The receptors stem from a man aged 55 to 70 with COVID-19, enrolled during active disease.

The chain employs TRBV19 and TRBJ1-1; 7 bases align to TRBD1. V shed 5 bases, J shed 4 bases, and the junction held 7 bases outside the gene matches. CDR1 and CDR2 from the germline V gene are LNHDA and SQIVND (reference sequence). The CDR3 is 14 amino acids. CDR3 sequence (DNA): TGTGCCAGTAGTGGGGACAGACTTTTCACTGAAGCTTTCTTT. Protein product: CASSGDRLFTEAFF.

J is TRBJ2-2 and V is TRBV29-1; D is uncertain. The CDR3 has 11 residues. Germline assignment: CDR1 SQVTM and CDR2 ANQGSEA. The V end lost 7 bases, the J end lost 5 bases, and 8 bases lay between the germline ends. The CDR3 bases are TGCAGCGCTACAGTAACCGGGGAGCTGTTTTTT. It specifies CSATVTGELFF.

The chain employs TRBV14 and TRBJ2-7; 10 bases match TRBD2. Germline V gene sequence: CDR1 SGHDN, CDR2 FVKESK. This CDR3 has 16 residues. J gave up 7 bases and V 4 bases, and 13 bases lay outside the gene matches. The CDR3 nucleotides read TGTGCCAGCAGCCCTTACCTAGCGGGAGAGGAGGGAGAGCAGTACTTC. Translated, it gives CASSPYLAGEEGEQYF.

The gene calls are TRBV6-5 and TRBJ1-2; D call uncertain. CDR1 and CDR2 from the germline V gene are MNHEY and SVGAGI. This CDR3 has 13 amino acids. Trimming shortened V by 6 bases and J by 3 bases, and 11 bases separated the two germline ends. In DNA form, the CDR3 reads TGTGCCAGCAGGCCTGCCCTACACTATGGCTACACCTTC. Protein sequence: CASRPALHYGYTF.

The chain carries TRBV6-5 and TRBJ2-2; D possibly corresponds to TRBD2 (6 bases). CDR1 and CDR2 (germline): MNHEY, SVGAGI. CDR3 length equals 15 residues. Trimming shortened V by 6 bases and J by 0 bases, and 11 bases separated the two germline ends. The CDR3: CASRRLVANTGELFF. The CDR3, as DNA: TGTGCCAGCAGGAGACTAGTGGCGAACACCGGGGAGCTGTTTTTT.

The chain has TRBV7-6 and TRBJ2-7; D gene uncertain. Trimming stripped 4 bases from V and 2 bases from J, with 6 bases between. Per the germline V gene, CDR1 is SGHVS and CDR2 is FNYEAQ. This CDR3 has 12 residues. The CDR3 region is CASSSRTYEQYF. The CDR3 region has the DNA TGTGCCAGCAGCTCCAGGACCTACGAGCAGTACTTC.

This clone was recorded only once. This sequence joins TRBV30 and TRBJ2-3, with D perhaps matching TRBD1 (6 bases). This CDR3 is 12 amino acids long. The V gene's germline CDR1 is GTSNPN and CDR2 SVGIG (reference sequence). Trimming removed 4 bases at V and 7 bases at J, with 12 bases between. CDR3 sequence reads: CAWIRQGNTQYF. CDR3 nucleotides: TGTGCCTGGATTCGCCAGGGGAATACGCAGTATTTT.

This chain links TRBV7-9 with TRBJ1-4; D gene uncertain. Trimming left V 5 bases short and J 4 bases short, with 11 bases between. The CDR3 contains 14 residues. CDR1 SEHNR and CDR2 FQNEAQ come from the germline V gene (reference sequence). CDR3 nucleotides: TGTGCCAGCAGCCCCCTAGTCCTTAATGAAAAACTGTTTTTT. As protein: CASSPLVLNEKLFF.

J is TRBJ1-3 and V is TRBV11-3; D is ambiguous. The CDR3 is made up of 14 amino acids. The V and J ends lost 0 bases and 4 bases respectively, with 7 bases between them. Germline assignment: CDR1 SGHNT and CDR2 YENEEA. The CDR3 spells CASSLDLRGNTIYF. CDR3 DNA sequence: TGTGCCAGCAGCTTAGATCTAAGAGGAAACACCATATATTTT.

The J gene is TRBJ1-2, the V gene TRBV6-5, with 7 nucleotides matching TRBD1. The germline gives CDR1 MNHEY, CDR2 SVGAGI. V gave up 6 bases and J gave up 7 bases; unmatched junction bases: 8. This CDR3 region has 13 residues. In DNA, the CDR3 is TGTGCCAGCAGCCGGACAGGAGGGGCTGGCTACACCTTC. Its translation: CASSRTGGAGYTF.

The chain couples TRBV27 to TRBJ2-2; 9 bases line up with TRBD1. V was clipped by 2 bases and J by 7 bases; unmatched bases: 11. Germline assignment: CDR1 MNHEY and CDR2 SMNVEV (reference sequence). CDR3 length equals 17 residues. DNA of the CDR3: TGTGCCAGCAGTTTAGTACCGACAGGGGGACCGCGCGGGGAGCTGTTTTTT. Translated, it gives CASSLVPTGGPRGELFF.

The chain is built from TRBV3-1 (or the pseudogene TRBV3-2) and TRBJ2-7; the match to TRBD2 covers 9 bases. The CDR3 has 14 residues. Germline V CDR1 and CDR2: LGHDT, YNNKEL (reference sequence). Unmatched junction bases numbered 5, after V lost 2 bases and J lost 6 bases. The CDR3 loop is CASSQRREGSEQYF. The CDR3, as DNA: TGTGCCAGCAGCCAAAGGCGGGAGGGCAGCGAGCAGTACTTC.

The J gene is TRBJ1-3, the V gene TRBV7-9; 8 bases are shared with TRBD1. CDR1 is SEHNR and CDR2 is FQNEAQ in the germline V gene (reference sequence). V was clipped by 5 bases and J by 0 bases; unmatched bases: 6. This CDR3 has 16 amino acids. The CDR3 is CASSPWTGSSGNTIYF. DNA for the CDR3: TGTGCCAGCAGCCCGTGGACAGGGAGCTCTGGAAACACCATATATTTT.

The rearrangement uses TRBV30 and TRBJ2-1; no clear D. V lost 7 bases, J lost 3 bases, and 4 bases lay in between. The CDR3 contains 10 residues. Per germline, CDR1 GTSNPN and CDR2 SVGIG (reference sequence). This chain's CDR3 is CAYGYNEQFF. CDR3 nucleotide sequence: TGTGCCTACGGCTACAATGAGCAGTTCTTC.

The V call is TRBV2, the J call TRBJ2-5, with D perhaps TRBD1 (6 bases). The CDR3 runs 14 residues. The V gene lost 6 bases and the J gene lost 2 bases, with 13 bases spanning the gap. Germline V lookup: CDR1 SNHLY, CDR2 FYNNEI. CDR3 in amino acids: CASRLRTAQETQYF. In DNA, the CDR3 is TGTGCCAGCAGACTCCGGACAGCTCAAGAGACCCAGTACTTC.

CDR3 coding DNA: TGTGCCAGCAGTTTTCGGCGGGACGACGAGCAGTACTTC. Its protein is CASSFRRDDEQYF. The rearrangement links TRBV12-3 or TRBV12-4 to TRBJ2-7, with D maybe TRBD2 (6 bases). The CDR3 sequence is 13 residues long. Deletions cut 3 bases from V and 5 bases from J, with 11 bases between.

The chain is built from TRBV24-1 and TRBJ2-1, with 10 bases fitting TRBD2. After removal of 3 bases from V and 4 bases from J, the junction contained 11 bases not matched to a gene. Per germline, CDR1 KGHDR and CDR2 SFDVKD. This CDR3 comprises 18 residues. CDR3 DNA sequence: TGTGCCACCAGTGATGCCGTAGTACTAGCGGGGCCTTACAATGAGCAGTTCTTC. Its protein is CATSDAVVLAGPYNEQFF.

The chain has TRBV15 and TRBJ2-3, with 10 positions matching TRBD2. The CDR3 sequence is 15 residues long. The ends lost 7 bases at V and 6 bases at J; junction bases unmatched: 10. From germline, CDR1 is LNHNV and CDR2 YYDKDF (reference sequence). The CDR3 reads CATIKSGGAWDTQYF. The CDR3 coding sequence is TGTGCCACCATCAAGAGCGGGGGGGCTTGGGATACGCAGTATTTT.

The chain uses TRBV19 and TRBJ2-5; 10 positions match TRBD1. This CDR3 region has 15 residues. Germline values: CDR1 LNHDA, CDR2 SQIVND (reference sequence). V shed 5 bases, J shed 0 bases, and the junction held 3 bases outside the gene matches. CDR3 in amino acids: CASSADRGYQETQYF. The CDR3 bases are TGTGCCAGTAGTGCGGACAGGGGGTACCAAGAGACCCAGTACTTC. The whole variable domain, remainder taken from reference TRBV19 and TRBJ2-5, is DGGITQSPKYLFRKEGQNVTLSCEQNLNHDAMYWYRQDPGQGLRLIYYSQIVNDFQKGDIAEGYSVSREKKESFPLTVTSAQKNPTAFYLCASSADRGYQETQYFGPGTRLLVL.

The rearrangement joins TRBV27 to TRBJ1-5, with 9 positions matching TRBD1. The CDR3 covers 16 residues. Losses at the gene ends were 2 bases for V and 5 bases for J; bases not matched to a gene: 7. Germline V lookup: CDR1 MNHEY, CDR2 SMNVEV (reference sequence). CDR3 loop: CASSLDGQGKYQPQHF. The CDR3, as DNA: TGTGCCAGCAGTTTAGACGGACAGGGGAAGTATCAGCCCCAGCATTTT.